This T cell receptor (beta chain) was recorded in a study of blood T cell repertoires in COVID-19. Using immunoSEQ multiplex PCR, the repertoire was profiled, and TCRdb retains in-frame clones only, with some absent. The sample includes 20,000 to 25,000 clones, around nine tenths of them seen just once. The V end lost 4 bases, the J end lost 6 bases, and 13 bases lay between the germline ends. Germline CDR1 ENHRY, CDR2 SYGVKD. This CDR3 spans 15 amino acids. The sequenced material came from peripheral blood. The rearrangement uses TRBV10-3 and TRBJ1-6; tentatively, D is TRBD1 (6 bases). This TCR came from a human donor in a cohort sampled during active COVID-19. The donor label of this sample is uncertain. The DNA for the CDR3 is TGTGCCATCAGTGTGACCGGGACACCTAATTCACCCCTCCACTTT. Protein: CAISVTGTPNSPLHF.